The 10 T cell receptor beta chains reported below all come from one sample, sequenced in a study of OX40 agonist ivuxolimab in advanced cancers. Repertoires were generated with immunoSEQ multiplex PCR, while TCRdb's copy carries only in-frame clones and drops some. The sample records about 74,000 clones, 84% being singletons. The input for sequencing was CD4+ or CD8+ T cells sorted from blood, taken in a trial of the OX40 agonist ivuxolimab. The receptors derive from an adult with an advanced solid tumor such as melanoma, head and neck, liver or kidney cancer.

The chain has TRBV28 and TRBJ1-2; maybe TRBD1 (5 bases). V was pared by 2 bases and J by 4 bases, with 14 bases between. Germline lookup yields CDR1 MDHEN and CDR2 SYDVKM. CDR3 length: 15 amino acids. Here the CDR3 DNA reads TGTGCCAGCAGTTTACCCCTTGGGGCGGTCTATGGCTACACCTTC. This translates into CASSLPLGAVYGYTF.

This clone was detected only a few times. The gene calls are TRBV5-4 and TRBJ1-1; 7 nucleotides line up with TRBD1. The CDR3 totals 13 residues. J gave up 5 bases and V 5 bases, and 6 bases lay outside the gene matches. The germline V gene has CDR1 SGHNT and CDR2 YYREEE (reference sequence). The DNA for the CDR3 is TGTGCCAGCAGACCCACAGGGGAGACTGAAGCTTTCTTT. It yields the protein CASRPTGETEAFF.

J is TRBJ1-1 and V is TRBV18, with D uncertain. From germline, CDR1 is KGHSH and CDR2 LQKENI. This CDR3 region has 16 residues. Trimming removed 0 bases from V and 1 base from J, with 12 bases in between. CDR3 sequence: CASSPPGEQANTEAFF. CDR3 nucleotides: TGTGCCAGCTCACCACCGGGTGAGCAGGCGAACACTGAAGCTTTCTTT. The whole variable domain, remainder taken from reference TRBV18 and TRBJ1-1, is NAGVMQNPRHLVRRRGQEARLRCSPMKGHSHVYWYRQLPEEGLKFMVYLQKENIIDESGMPKERFSAEFPKEGPSILRIQQVVRGDSAAYFCASSPPGEQANTEAFFGQGTRLTVV.

The rearrangement links TRBV28 to TRBJ1-5, with 8 bases matching TRBD1. Trimming at V came to 2 bases and at J to 4 bases, leaving 4 bases not matched to a gene. The length of the CDR3 is 15 residues. Germline CDR1 is MDHEN and CDR2 is SYDVKM. CDR3 coding DNA: TGTGCCAGCAGTTTACTCGGACAGGGAAATCAGCCCCAGCATTTT. This sequence encodes CASSLLGQGNQPQHF.

This clone appeared a single time. V gene TRBV28 combines with J gene TRBJ1-6; 8 nucleotides align to TRBD1. Germline loops: CDR1 MDHEN, CDR2 SYDVKM. The CDR3 has 16 amino acids. The trim removed 5 bases at V and 5 bases at J, leaving 8 bases unmatched. In nucleotides, the CDR3 is TGTGCCAGCAGTGTCCGACAGGGGCAAAATAATTCACCCCTCCACTTT. Translating gives CASSVRQGQNNSPLHF.

The V gene is TRBV4-3, the J gene TRBJ1-4; TRBD1 matches 7 bases. This CDR3 is built from 15 residues. J gave up 8 bases and V 1 base, and 7 bases lay outside the gene matches. Germline-derived CDR1 and CDR2 are LGHNA and YSLEER. The CDR3 sequence: CASSQVSTGREKLFF. In DNA, the CDR3 is TGCGCCAGCAGCCAAGTGTCGACAGGGAGGGAAAAACTGTTTTTT.

The V gene is TRBV7-2, the J gene TRBJ1-6; D is unresolved. Trimming took 1 base from V and 13 from J, leaving 14 bases between them. The germline CDR1 and CDR2 sequences are SGHTA and FQGNSA. The CDR3 is made up of 14 amino acids. The CDR3 loop reads CASSLGGLFGPLHF. CDR3 bases: TGTGCCAGCAGCTTAGGAGGCCTTTTTGGCCCCCTCCACTTT.

V usage is TRBV27 and J usage is TRBJ2-1; D is perhaps TRBD2 (7 bases). The germline V gene encodes CDR1 MNHEY and CDR2 SMNVEV (reference sequence). Trimming shortened V by 3 bases and J by 3 bases, and 15 bases separated the two germline ends. This CDR3 is 16 amino acids long. The CDR3 DNA follows: TGTGCCAGCAGTTTGGGGGCGGGGGCACTCTACAATGAGCAGTTCTTC. It yields the protein CASSLGAGALYNEQFF.

This clone was observed once. The chain employs TRBV19 and TRBJ2-2; possibly TRBD2 for D (6 bases). Germline assignment: CDR1 LNHDA and CDR2 SQIVND (reference sequence). Deletions cut 7 bases from V and 0 bases from J, with 9 bases between. This CDR3 has 14 residues. CDR3 region: CASTGTSNTGELFF. The CDR3 DNA is TGTGCCAGTACGGGGACTTCGAACACCGGGGAGCTGTTTTTT.

This CDR3 reads CASSLAVLAARESADEQYF. For the CDR3, the DNA is TGCGCCAGCAGCTTGGCAGTACTAGCGGCTCGTGAGAGCGCGGACGAGCAGTACTTC. J is TRBJ2-7 and V is TRBV5-1; 8 nucleotides line up with TRBD2. The junction had 19 bases not matched to a gene; V was cut back by 0 bases and J by 5 bases. Germline V CDR1 and CDR2: SGHRS, YFSETQ. The CDR3 runs to 19 residues.